These T cell receptor beta chains were read from a single sample in a study of T cells expressing NK-cell markers. Reprocessing the 5' RACE reads, TCRdb reports a single entry for every CDR3 protein and omits DNA. The sample holds about 260,000 distinct CDR3 sequences. The sequenced sample was blood T cells: a sorted CD56 or NKG2C T cell subset, CD4+ or CD8+ T cells, or bulk PBMC T cells (not recorded which). Receptor source: a woman aged 18 to 75 in good health. Each CDR3 is given with its conserved first and last residue. The order of the fields is J gene, V gene, CDR3 protein.

j_call: TRBJ2-3
v_call: TRBV6-1
cdr3_aa: CASRRTSGRAADTQYF

j_call: TRBJ2-1
v_call: TRBV6-5
cdr3_aa: CASSYGDRGFNEQFF

j_call: TRBJ1-1
v_call: TRBV20-1
cdr3_aa: CSARVGTDEAFF

j_call: TRBJ2-7
v_call: TRBV20-1
cdr3_aa: CSASGLADVSYEQYF

j_call: TRBJ2-1
v_call: TRBV18
cdr3_aa: CASSQMSGGDEQFF

j_call: TRBJ2-5
v_call: TRBV15
cdr3_aa: CATSRGLAGNSAETQYF

j_call: TRBJ1-1
v_call: TRBV7-2
cdr3_aa: CASSPPPAGEAFF

j_call: TRBJ1-1
v_call: TRBV5-1
cdr3_aa: CASSLGTGQGNMNTEAFF

j_call: TRBJ1-5
v_call: TRBV5-5
cdr3_aa: CASSFSTGKSQHF

j_call: TRBJ2-3
v_call: TRBV10-3
cdr3_aa: CAISDGTSGTDTQYF

j_call: TRBJ1-2
v_call: TRBV19
cdr3_aa: CASSIERKREHWNSPIRYTF

j_call: TRBJ2-5
v_call: TRBV6-5
cdr3_aa: CASSSPGGAAKETQYF

j_call: TRBJ2-3
v_call: TRBV7-3
cdr3_aa: CASSMLAGINTDTQYF

j_call: TRBJ2-2
v_call: TRBV30
cdr3_aa: CAWSVFNVPGELFF

j_call: TRBJ2-7
v_call: TRBV2
cdr3_aa: CASSDGVLWYEQYF

j_call: TRBJ2-5
v_call: TRBV12-3/TRBV12-4
cdr3_aa: CASSLATGGGETQYF

j_call: TRBJ2-6
v_call: TRBV19
cdr3_aa: CASSYGGSSGANVLTF

j_call: TRBJ2-3
v_call: TRBV18
cdr3_aa: CASSPPSTDTQYF

j_call: TRBJ1-4
v_call: TRBV5-1
cdr3_aa: CASSLYPAPGGEKLFF

j_call: TRBJ2-2
v_call: TRBV5-8
cdr3_aa: CASSRPRGRGELFF

j_call: TRBJ1-5
v_call: TRBV2
cdr3_aa: CASTGTVSNQPQHF

j_call: TRBJ1-1
v_call: TRBV5-1
cdr3_aa: CASSSLGGRTEAFF

j_call: TRBJ2-6
v_call: TRBV5-1
cdr3_aa: CASSFGSSSSGANVLTF

j_call: TRBJ2-3
v_call: TRBV27
cdr3_aa: CASSLFAAGTSGNTDTQYF

j_call: TRBJ2-5
v_call: TRBV11-2
cdr3_aa: CASSLLRLGETQYF

j_call: TRBJ2-1
v_call: TRBV6-1
cdr3_aa: CASSRGTGNEQFF

j_call: TRBJ2-7
v_call: TRBV29-1
cdr3_aa: CSVEVTGGTYEQYF

j_call: TRBJ2-1
v_call: TRBV4-3
cdr3_aa: CASSQDAGDEQFF

j_call: TRBJ2-3
v_call: TRBV6-1
cdr3_aa: CASSRSRGGGTDTQYF

j_call: TRBJ2-5
v_call: TRBV2
cdr3_aa: CASSTRLAAYQETQYF

j_call: TRBJ2-3
v_call: TRBV7-2
cdr3_aa: CASSRDATGSSDTQYF

j_call: TRBJ1-2
v_call: TRBV30
cdr3_aa: CAWSAFADRGYYGYTF

j_call: TRBJ2-1
v_call: TRBV7-2
cdr3_aa: CASSYSSRLLNEQFF

j_call: TRBJ2-3
v_call: TRBV9
cdr3_aa: CASSVGLAGVGDTQYF

j_call: TRBJ2-1
v_call: TRBV24-1
cdr3_aa: CATSDTGVKYNEQFF

j_call: TRBJ1-6
v_call: TRBV4-3
cdr3_aa: CASSQVRRVYNSPLHF

j_call: TRBJ2-3
v_call: TRBV5-1
cdr3_aa: CASSLGRGTLAGVSDTQYF

j_call: TRBJ2-1
v_call: TRBV18
cdr3_aa: CASSPPGLAGGASYNEQFF

j_call: TRBJ2-6
v_call: TRBV20-1
cdr3_aa: CSALRTGTSGANVLTF

j_call: TRBJ2-3
v_call: TRBV5-6
cdr3_aa: CASSAPGGTDTQYF

j_call: TRBJ2-7
v_call: TRBV28
cdr3_aa: CASSLFGTDPYEQYF

j_call: TRBJ2-5
v_call: TRBV28
cdr3_aa: CASSGDKIETQYF

j_call: TRBJ2-2
v_call: TRBV4-2
cdr3_aa: CASSQTSEGALGELFF

j_call: TRBJ2-3
v_call: TRBV24-1
cdr3_aa: CATNRGLDTDTQYF

j_call: TRBJ2-2
v_call: TRBV12-3/TRBV12-4
cdr3_aa: CASSYQKDTGELFF

j_call: TRBJ2-3
v_call: TRBV12-3/TRBV12-4
cdr3_aa: CASSLRLAGNTDTQYF

j_call: TRBJ2-1
v_call: TRBV12-3/TRBV12-4
cdr3_aa: CASSPYRGVSYNEQFF